The T cell receptor beta chain under discussion was sequenced for a study of blood T cell repertoires in COVID-19. Study background: Spain, Italy and the United States supplied samples that represented acute and convalescent COVID-19. Nucleic acid was either cDNA or gDNA, and it came from T cells, B-cell-depleted T cells, or PBMCs.

CDR1 is WSHSY and CDR2 is SAAADI in the germline V gene. The V gene end was trimmed by 6 bases and the J gene end by 4 bases; junction bases not matched to a gene: 8. The CDR3 spans 14 residues. Data came from immunoSEQ multiplex PCR; TCRdb stores just in-frame clones and leaves some out. The sample yields around 230,000 clones, about nine tenths seen once. The source of this sequence is a man in his thirties or forties who had recovered from COVID-19. Material for sequencing was peripheral blood. This chain links TRBV10-2 with TRBJ2-7; 8 bases align to TRBD1. The CDR3 sequence is CASRPRQGFYEQYF. The DNA of the CDR3 is TGCGCCAGCAGACCCCGACAGGGGTTTTACGAGCAGTACTTC.